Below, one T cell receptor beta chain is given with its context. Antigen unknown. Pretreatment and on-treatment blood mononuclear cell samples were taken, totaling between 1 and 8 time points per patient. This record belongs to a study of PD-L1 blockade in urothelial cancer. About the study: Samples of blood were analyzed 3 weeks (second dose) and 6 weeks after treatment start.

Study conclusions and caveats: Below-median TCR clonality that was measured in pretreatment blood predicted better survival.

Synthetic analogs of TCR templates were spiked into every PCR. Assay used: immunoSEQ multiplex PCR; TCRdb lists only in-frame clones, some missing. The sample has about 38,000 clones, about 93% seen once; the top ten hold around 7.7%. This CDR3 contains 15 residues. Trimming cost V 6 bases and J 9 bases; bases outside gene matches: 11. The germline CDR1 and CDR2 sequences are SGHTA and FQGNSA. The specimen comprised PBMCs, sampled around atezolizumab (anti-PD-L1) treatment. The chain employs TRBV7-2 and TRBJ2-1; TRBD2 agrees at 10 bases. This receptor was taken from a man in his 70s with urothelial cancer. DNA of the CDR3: TGTGCCAGCAGTCCCCCCGGGACTAGCGTACTTGAGCAGTTCTTC. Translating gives CASSPPGTSVLEQFF.